This T cell receptor (beta chain) appears in the sequencing data of a study of CD8 T cells in ankylosing spondylitis (dated by TCRdb to about 2017). Study-wide context: The study set out to find disease-linked TCR variants by profiling T cell receptor beta repertoires in ankylosing spondylitis patients and healthy donors. In total, the full study cohort was made up of over a hundred healthy donors and about two dozen ankylosing spondylitis patients. Peripheral blood was sampled, and synovial fluid was also collected from ankylosing spondylitis patients.

The paper's findings and limits, for the study overall: Some motif variants had previously been reported in the synovial fluid and blood of reactive arthritis patients, which suggests shared mechanisms of disease initiation. Blood from ankylosing spondylitis patients appeared to be characterized by a TCR beta motif made up of eight highly homologous amino acid variants. In peripheral blood, the disease-linked clones were found at relatively low frequencies and had a CD8+ phenotype. The disease-linked clones were reported to be significantly enriched in matched synovial fluid samples from ankylosing spondylitis patients.

This clonotype showed up many times. The clone's antigen remains unknown. No much larger clone exists at a distance of one base, and base qualities are not known. Trimming takes 0 bases from V and 6 bases from J, and the germline ends sit 11 bases apart. The CDR3 covers 14 residues, taking in both the cysteine and the phenylalanine. Solely the CDR3 DNA is kept, with 42 bases framed from the first base. Sequencing relied on an Illumina HiSeq 2500. TCR beta libraries were prepared by quantitative 5'-RACE with molecular barcodes. Per the authors' processing: Disease-linked TCR variants were identified with a new computational method built on a probabilistic model of VDJ rearrangement. TCRdb's own reprocessing of the public reads used fastp at Q25 and MiXCR and kept productive beta chains. Rows with a matching CDR3 protein are joined into one entry that keeps the most common DNA and genes. The V and J calls were determined by TCRdb, not by the authors. This sample has about 160,000 distinct CDR3 sequences in its table, and 15% to 20% of those were observed once. The ten largest clones take up about 7.6% of the sample.

Recombination connected TRBV12-3 or TRBV12-4 to TRBJ1-1, with no reliable assignment of the D segment. Sequencing was performed on blood, either unsorted or a sorted T cell fraction (not recorded which). The source of this sequence is a male donor with ankylosing spondylitis or in good health (not recorded which). The nucleotide sequence is given as TGTGCCAGCAGTTTAGCTACGGGGATTCCTGAAGCTTTCTTT. Its protein product is CASSLATGIPEAFF.